This TCR beta chain was recovered during a study of T cell responses to AZD1222 COVID-19 vaccine (dated by TCRdb to 2020 to 2023). With regard to the full study: AZD1222 recipients whose second dose came at about 4 weeks and those whose second dose came at about 12 weeks were combined into one group, since spike-specific TCR depth and breadth did not differ between the two schedules. TCR sequencing was performed for over 230 trial participants, of whom roughly 200 were given two doses of AZD1222 and around 25 were given two doses of MenACWY control vaccine. Enrollment into the trials was organized by age into subgroups of 18-55, 56-69 and 70-plus years, and those subgroups contained roughly 140, 27 and 60 TCR-sequenced participants, respectively.

This specimen's time point label, interpreted: baseline before first vaccination. The vaccinee samples were drawn from two UK trials, COV001 and COV002, one of which was a single-blind randomized controlled phase 2/3 trial testing AZD1222 (ChAdOx1 nCoV-19) in healthy adults. Trial participant PBMC samples were collected at day 0 and day 28 after the second dose for TCRbeta chain sequencing. Sequences SGHNT (CDR1) and YENEEA (CDR2) are obtained from the germline V gene. V is pared back by 5 bases and J by 4 bases, with 24 bases lying between the germline termini. The CDR3 runs 18 residues from the cysteine to the phenylalanine. Of all the DNA, just the CDR3 is kept, 54 bases in frame from base 1. The study at large found these results: After two AZD1222 doses, spike-specific TCR breadth and depth were significantly higher than at day 0 and than in MenACWY recipients. The 56-69-year group was small, and its depth increase did not reach significance, likely because of low power. Participants were mostly white British, with more females than males. The authors suggested clonal diversity may have been underestimated. Only six AZD1222 recipients were SARS-CoV-2 seropositive at baseline, limiting conclusions about previously exposed vaccinees. CD4 TCRs associated with the vaccine covered the entire spike protein, and the dominant responses were in regions 160-218 and 743-854. Epitopes outside the regions mutated in the B.1.351 and B.1.1.7 variants were reportedly recognized by nearly half of the unique spike-specific TCRs. Because no samples from the day 14 peak response were available, repertoires could be characterized only after the peak T cell response.

The CDR3 regions of human TCRbeta chains were analyzed by immunosequencing. On the authors' methods: TCRs in the repertoires were compared against a reference library of SARS-CoV-2-specific TCRs that had been generated with the MIRA antigen-specificity platform. Breadth was defined as the fraction of unique TCRs that were SARS-CoV-2-associated. Depth was defined as the fraction of total T cells that were SARS-CoV-2-associated. Using the MIRA data, each spike-specific TCR was assigned both to the spike region to which the TCR was reactive and to a CD4 or CD8 class. Log10-transformed breadth and depth values were compared by one-way ANOVA with Sidak's multiple comparisons tests. The clones in this table, taken by TCRdb from immuneACCESS, are in-frame only. Not every clone is retained; where verified, under half of the shortfall comes from an unresolved V gene, and the cause of the rest is unknown. Clone size and V and J calls were adopted from that table, with D and trimming inferred from the DNA. This sample comprises more than 95,000 clones, 82% of them detected only once. The ten largest clonotypes hold 4.5% to 6% of the sample.

Of note for this clone: Its antigen remains unidentified. Qualities for individual bases were not recorded, and no much larger clone is one base off.

The origin of this receptor is an adult in good health. The V and J segments used are TRBV11-3 and TRBJ1-5; perhaps TRBD1 is the D gene, with 5 bases matching. The sequenced sample was peripheral blood, obtained on day 0 of AZD1222 vaccination. The CDR3 protein sequence reads: CASSNRFLWDLGNQPQHF. Read as DNA, the sequence is TGTGCCAGCAGCAACCGATTTTTGTGGGACCTAGGAAATCAGCCCCAGCATTTT.